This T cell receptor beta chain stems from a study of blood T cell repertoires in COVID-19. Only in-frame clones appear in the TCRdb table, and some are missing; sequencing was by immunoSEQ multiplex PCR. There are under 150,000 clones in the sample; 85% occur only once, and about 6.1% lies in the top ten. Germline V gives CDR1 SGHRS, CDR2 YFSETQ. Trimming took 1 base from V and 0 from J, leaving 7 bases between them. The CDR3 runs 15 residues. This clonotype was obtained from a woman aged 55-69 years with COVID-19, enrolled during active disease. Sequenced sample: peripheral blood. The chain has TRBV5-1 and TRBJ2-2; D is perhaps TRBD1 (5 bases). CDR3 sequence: CASSLQGPNTGELFF. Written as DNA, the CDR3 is TGCGCCAGCAGCTTGCAGGGCCCGAACACCGGGGAGCTGTTTTTT.